These 20 T cell receptor beta chains came from one sample sequenced in a study of T cells after posttransplantation cyclophosphamide (dated by TCRdb to about 2016). Receptor libraries were prepared by the immunoSEQ multiplex PCR assay. TCRdb obtained this table from immuneACCESS and retained in-frame rearrangements with V and J assigned. These tables miss some clones; where compared with another copy, unresolved V genes account for less than half of the shortfall, and the remainder is unexplained. The table notes 7,000 to 9,500 clones here, none of them singletons. Approximately 3.6% of the sample is taken by the ten largest. According to the study, the label for this sample's treatment or condition signals: high-dose cyclophosphamide on days +3 and +4 as single-agent GVHD prophylaxis. For conditioning, the PTCy patients got busulfan and fludarabine, then a related or unrelated marrow graft, followed by cyclophosphamide on days +3 and +4.

The sequenced sample was PBMCs, obtained about 350 days after allogeneic stem cell transplant with posttransplant cyclophosphamide. These receptors all stem from a male patient aged 50 to 60 who received an allogeneic stem cell transplant from a related donor and was CMV-positive. After a transplant, the donor of the graft may account for some T cells.

This clone was detected ten times or more. This rearrangement joins TRBV5-4 to TRBJ2-5, with 9 bases that match TRBD2. The V gene's germline CDR1 is SGHNT and CDR2 YYREEE (reference sequence). After removal of 2 bases from V and 5 bases from J, the junction contained 7 bases not matched to a gene. The CDR3 is 15 amino acids. The CDR3 is CASSFLAGVGETQYF. The CDR3 DNA reads as TGTGCCAGCAGCTTCTTAGCGGGAGTGGGGGAGACCCAGTACTTC.

This clone was recorded at least ten times. The J gene is TRBJ2-7, the V gene TRBV5-1; perhaps TRBD2 as D (5 bases). The germline CDR1 and CDR2 sequences are SGHRS and YFSETQ. The CDR3 loop spans 14 amino acids. V was clipped by 5 bases and J by 2 bases, with 14 bases between them. The CDR3 is CASRGYLAAYEQYF. The CDR3 DNA reads TGCGCCAGCAGAGGATACCTAGCAGCCTACGAGCAGTACTTC.

This clone was counted many times. The chain combines TRBV2 with TRBJ1-2; a weak D match, TRBD1 (6 bases). Per germline, CDR1 SNHLY and CDR2 FYNNEI. The ends were cut back, 9 bases at V and 6 bases at J, with 20 bases in the middle. CDR3 length equals 14 residues. The CDR3 DNA is TGTGCCAGTCACGCCACCGGTAGGGGGAATGGCTACACCTTC. It codes for CASHATGRGNGYTF.

A few counts support this clone. The J gene is TRBJ2-1, the V gene TRBV28, with 13 bases identical to TRBD2. Looked up from germline, CDR1 is MDHEN and CDR2 is SYDVKM. This CDR3 has 14 amino acids. With V trimmed by 6 bases and J by 8 bases, 4 bases remained unmatched. The CDR3 sequence is CASSRGLAGDEQFF. The CDR3 DNA reads TGTGCCAGCAGCCGTGGACTAGCGGGAGATGAGCAGTTCTTC.

This clone showed up many times. The chain links TRBV7-9 to TRBJ1-1; D is unresolved. The V end lost 0 bases, the J end lost 2 bases, and 7 bases lay between the germline ends. This CDR3 region has 14 residues. CDR1 is SEHNR, CDR2 FQNEAQ, per germline (reference sequence). The CDR3 loop reads CASSLAGVNTEAFF. The DNA for the CDR3 is TGTGCCAGCAGCTTAGCCGGGGTAAACACTGAAGCTTTCTTT.

The table lists this clone with many counts. V is TRBV6-5 and J is TRBJ1-3, with TRBD1 identical over 9 bases. CDR1 is MNHEY and CDR2 is SVGAGI in the germline V gene. Trimming took 6 bases from V and 4 from J; bases not matched to a gene: 7. There are 15 residues in the CDR3. CDR3 DNA sequence: TGTGCCAGCAGCCTACAGGGGGCGTCAGGAAACACCATATATTTT. This sequence encodes CASSLQGASGNTIYF.

The chain employs TRBV11-2 and TRBJ2-7; 8 nucleotides match TRBD1. Trimming took 6 bases from V and 2 from J; bases not matched to a gene: 12. The CDR3 length is 16 residues. Germline CDR1 is SGHAT and CDR2 is FQNNGV. The CDR3 DNA follows: TGTGCCAGCAGAAGACGACCGGGACAGGAGGCCTACGAGCAGTACTTC. As protein: CASRRRPGQEAYEQYF.

At least ten counts were recorded for this clone. This chain joins TRBV7-9 and TRBJ1-5, with D hard to call. The germline V gene has CDR1 SEHNR and CDR2 FQNEAQ (reference sequence). The CDR3 extends over 14 amino acids. V gave up 0 bases and J gave up 2 bases, with 5 bases separating them. The CDR3 nucleotides read TGTGCCAGCAGCTTAGCCGGGGGCAATCAGCCCCAGCATTTT. Its protein product is CASSLAGGNQPQHF.

This clone was observed many times. The genes are TRBV6-5 and TRBJ1-1, with 7 bases identical to TRBD1. The V gene end was trimmed by 5 bases and the J gene end by 2 bases; junction bases not matched to a gene: 2. Germline CDR1 reads MNHEY; CDR2 reads SVGAGI. CDR3 size: 13 residues. CDR3 residues: CASSGTVNTEAFF. The DNA of the CDR3 is TGTGCCAGCAGTGGGACAGTCAACACTGAAGCTTTCTTT.

This clone was counted many times. This sequence joins TRBV29-1 and TRBJ1-1; 7 bases agree with TRBD1. Per germline, CDR1 SQVTM and CDR2 ANQGSEA. V lost 7 bases, J lost 5 bases, and 13 bases stayed unmatched. The length of the CDR3 is 14 residues. The DNA of the CDR3 is TGCAGCGCAATAACGACAGGGATTAGGACTGAAGCTTTCTTT. Its translation is CSAITTGIRTEAFF.

This clone was seen at least ten times. The chain recombines TRBV5-1 with TRBJ1-3; weak D call: TRBD1 (5 bases). Germline CDR1 and CDR2: SGHRS and YFSETQ. There are 14 residues in the CDR3. The V and J ends lost 5 bases and 0 bases respectively, with 9 bases between them. CDR3 sequence reads: CASSDSDSGNTIYF. CDR3 coding DNA: TGCGCCAGCAGTGACAGCGACTCTGGAAACACCATATATTTT.

This clone was observed at least ten times. This sequence joins TRBV30 and TRBJ1-2, with a possible D match to TRBD1 (5 bases). V lost 2 bases to trimming and J lost 4 bases, with 8 bases between them. Germline loops: CDR1 GTSNPN, CDR2 SVGIG (reference sequence). This CDR3 is built from 12 residues. The CDR3 region has the DNA TGTGCCTGGAGTCGACAGATCTATGGCTACACCTTC. Translated: CAWSRQIYGYTF.

By share, this clone counts as medium-sized (0.01 to 0.1%). V is TRBV5-4 and J is TRBJ2-1, with D perhaps TRBD2 (5 bases). The CDR3 loop spans 14 amino acids. The germline V gene encodes CDR1 SGHNT and CDR2 YYREEE (reference sequence). The ends were cut back, 5 bases at V and 5 bases at J, with 14 bases in the middle. CDR3 protein: CASSYRGGHNEQFF. The CDR3 DNA reads as TGTGCCAGCAGTTATCGGGGTGGCCACAATGAGCAGTTCTTC. The whole variable domain, remainder taken from reference TRBV5-4 and TRBJ2-1, is ETGVTQSPTHLIKTRGQQVTLRCSSQSGHNTVSWYQQALGQGPQFIFQYYREEENGRGNFPPRFSGLQFPNYSSELNVNALELDDSALYLCASSYRGGHNEQFFGPGTRLTVL.

This clone was seen many times. The genes are TRBV5-8 and TRBJ2-3; D ambiguous. Trimming stripped 4 bases from V and 0 bases from J, with 3 bases between. This CDR3 contains 12 residues. Germline V gives CDR1 SGHTS, CDR2 YDEGEE. CDR3 sequence reads: CASSPSTDTQYF. Written as DNA, the CDR3 is TGTGCCAGCAGCCCTAGCACAGATACGCAGTATTTT.

This clone has at least ten counts. CDR3 nucleotide sequence: TGTGCCAGCAGTGAGGGCCAGGGGGGTCAGCCCCAGCATTTT. Translated: CASSEGQGGQPQHF. The chain links TRBV6-4 to TRBJ1-5; 7 nucleotides line up with TRBD1. Losses at the gene ends were 3 bases for V and 6 bases for J; bases not matched to a gene: 5. Looked up from germline, CDR1 is MRHNA and CDR2 is SNTAGT. CDR3 length: 14 residues.

In this sample, this clone turned up many times. This chain links TRBV27 with TRBJ1-5, with 9 bases aligning to TRBD1. The V gene's germline CDR1 is MNHEY and CDR2 SMNVEV (reference sequence). This CDR3 spans 16 amino acids. V was clipped by 0 bases and J by 7 bases; unmatched bases: 7. The CDR3 sequence is CASSLSGTGTGQPQHF. As DNA, the CDR3 is TGTGCCAGCAGTTTATCCGGGACAGGGACGGGACAGCCCCAGCATTTT.

This clone was counted ten times or more. V usage is TRBV28 and J usage is TRBJ2-3, with no clear D. The CDR3 runs to 15 residues. The germline V gene has CDR1 MDHEN and CDR2 SYDVKM. The ends were cut back, 10 bases at V and 2 bases at J, with 19 bases in the middle. CDR3 nucleotides: TGTGCCATCGCCTCTTTGTCAGCGTACACAGATACGCAGTATTTT. It codes for CAIASLSAYTDTQYF. Based on the CDR3 plus reference TRBV28 and TRBJ2-3, the full variable domain is DVKVTQSSRYLVKRTGEKVFLECVQDMDHENMFWYRQDPGLGLRLIYFSYDVKMKEKGDIPEGYSVSREKKERFSLILESASTNQTSMYLCAIASLSAYTDTQYFGPGTRLTVL.

Concerning this clone itself: Relative to the germline gene, one junction end is altered; a read error may explain this. In nucleotides, the CDR3 is TGTGCCGGCAGCTCTAGCGGGGGGGCCGGCAATGAGCAGTTCTTC. Protein product: CAGSSSGGAGNEQFF. V and J are TRBV7-3 and TRBJ2-1, with 12 bases that match TRBD2. Germline-derived CDR1 and CDR2 are SGHTA and FQGTGA. CDR3 length: 15 residues.

The table lists this clone with many counts. This rearrangement joins TRBV13 to TRBJ2-1; 7 bases are a match to TRBD2. Unmatched junction bases numbered 12, after V lost 5 bases and J lost 2 bases. Germline CDR1 PRHDT, CDR2 FYEKMQ (reference sequence). This CDR3 is built from 17 residues. This CDR3 is CASSHPGRERTYNEQFF. Written as DNA, the CDR3 is TGTGCCAGCAGCCACCCGGGGCGGGAGAGAACCTACAATGAGCAGTTCTTC.

Many counts were recorded for this clone. The J gene is TRBJ1-4, the V gene TRBV6-6, with D perhaps TRBD1 (5 bases). V shed 6 bases and J shed 10 bases, with 18 bases lying between them. Germline V gives CDR1 MNHNY, CDR2 SVGAGI (reference sequence). CDR3 length equals 14 residues. The CDR3 DNA reads as TGTGCCAGCAGCCGCGGGGGGACCCAAATAAAACTGTTTTTT. Translating it yields CASSRGGTQIKLFF.